The 16 T cell receptor beta chains in this list originate from one sample, sequenced in a study of blood T cell repertoires in COVID-19. Clones were read by immunoSEQ multiplex PCR, and TCRdb kept only the in-frame ones, dropping some. This sample has 300,000 or so clones, with about 88% found just once. The material sequenced was peripheral blood. Every receptor here comes from a man between 65 and 85 years old with acute or convalescent COVID-19.

The rearrangement links TRBV3-1 (or the pseudogene TRBV3-2) to TRBJ2-7, with 7 positions matching TRBD2. The CDR3 is made up of 16 amino acids. Germline CDR1 is LGHDT and CDR2 is YNNKEL (reference sequence). The V gene end was trimmed by 1 base and the J gene end by 5 bases; junction bases not matched to a gene: 11. DNA of the CDR3: TGTGCCAGCAGCCAAGGGCCGGGAGGTCTGGGCGACGAGCAGTACTTC. This translates into CASSQGPGGLGDEQYF.

This clone showed up just a few times. This rearrangement joins TRBV2 to TRBJ2-7; 7 nucleotides match TRBD1. The germline V gene has CDR1 SNHLY and CDR2 FYNNEI. The V and J ends lost 6 bases and 5 bases, in that order; junction bases with no gene match: 7. The CDR3 contains 13 residues. The CDR3 loop reads CASRTDRVHEQYF. The DNA of the CDR3 is TGTGCCAGCAGGACCGACAGGGTGCACGAGCAGTACTTC.

The rearrangement uses TRBV9 and TRBJ2-3; D is unresolved. From germline, CDR1 is SGDLS and CDR2 YYNGEE. This CDR3 comprises 13 residues. Trimming stripped 3 bases from V and 2 bases from J, with 7 bases between. The CDR3 sequence: CASSGLNTDTQYF. The CDR3 coding sequence is TGTGCCAGCAGCGGACTGAACACAGATACGCAGTATTTT.

This clone was picked up a small number of times. V usage is TRBV25-1 and J usage is TRBJ1-4; D might be TRBD1 (5 bases). Between the trimmed V and J ends, which lost 3 bases and 5 bases, there was a span of 16 bases. The CDR3 length is 16 residues. Looked up from germline, CDR1 is MGHDK and CDR2 is SYGVNS. CDR3 in DNA: TGTGCCAGCAGTGATTCGATGGGGGGACCAAATGAAAAACTGTTTTTT. It encodes CASSDSMGGPNEKLFF.

The V gene is TRBV5-1, the J gene TRBJ2-1; D may be TRBD2 (6 bases). Per germline, CDR1 SGHRS and CDR2 YFSETQ. The CDR3 sequence is 17 residues long. Trimming took 1 base from V and 0 from J, leaving 14 bases between them. The CDR3 sequence is CASSLMGGLSSYNEQFF. CDR3 nucleotides: TGCGCCAGCAGCTTGATGGGGGGATTGAGCTCCTACAATGAGCAGTTCTTC.

The V call is TRBV27, the J call TRBJ2-1, with D maybe TRBD2 (5 bases). The V gene lost 3 bases and the J gene lost 7 bases, with 16 bases spanning the gap. The CDR3 covers 15 residues. Looked up from germline, CDR1 is MNHEY and CDR2 is SMNVEV (reference sequence). The DNA of the CDR3 is TGTGCCAGCAGTTTCGGCTTCAGAGGGTATAATGAGCAGTTCTTC. This sequence encodes CASSFGFRGYNEQFF.

This sequence joins TRBV29-1 and TRBJ2-7; 14 nucleotides align to TRBD2. V lost 6 bases and J lost 2; bases outside the gene matches: 0. The CDR3 totals 13 residues. Looked up from germline, CDR1 is SQVTM and CDR2 is ANQGSEA. The CDR3 reads CSVTSGGAYEQYF. In DNA, the CDR3 is TGCAGCGTGACTAGCGGGGGGGCCTACGAGCAGTACTTC.

The CDR3 sequence is CASSIGGPNEQYF. The CDR3 bases are TGTGCCAGCAGTATCGGGGGGCCTAACGAGCAGTACTTC. The gene calls are TRBV28 and TRBJ2-7, with D possibly matching TRBD2 (7 bases). Trimming pared 5 bases from V and 5 bases from J, leaving 13 bases between. This CDR3 spans 13 amino acids. Germline CDR1 is MDHEN and CDR2 is SYDVKM.

There are many counts of this clone. The V gene is TRBV30, the J gene TRBJ1-2; 10 bases match TRBD1. The germline CDR1 and CDR2 sequences are GTSNPN and SVGIG (reference sequence). This CDR3 has 13 residues. The V and J ends lost 3 bases and 7 bases, in that order; junction bases with no gene match: 5. This CDR3 is CAWRFGTGVGYTF. CDR3 DNA: TGTGCCTGGAGATTTGGGACAGGGGTTGGCTACACCTTC. The entire variable domain, with the rest obtained from reference TRBV30 and TRBJ1-2, is as follows: SQTIHQWPATLVQPVGSPLSLECTVEGTSNPNLYWYRQAAGRGLQLLFYSVGIGQISSEVPQNLSASRPQDRQFILSSKKLLLSDSGFYLCAWRFGTGVGYTFGSGTRLTVV.

The chain employs TRBV4-2 and TRBJ1-1; 7 bases line up with TRBD1. The germline V gene encodes CDR1 LGHNA and CDR2 YNFKEQ. V shed 1 base and J 4 bases; nucleotides not matched to a gene: 3. The CDR3 consists of 14 residues. This CDR3 reads CASSQVRQGTEAFF. CDR3 DNA: TGTGCCAGCAGCCAAGTCCGACAGGGCACTGAAGCTTTCTTT.

This rearrangement joins TRBV6-2 or TRBV6-3 to TRBJ1-1; D perhaps matches TRBD1 (6 bases). Germline V gene sequence: CDR1 MNHEY, CDR2 SVGEGT. Trimming shortened V by 4 bases and J by 4 bases, and 10 bases separated the two germline ends. This CDR3 is 13 amino acids long. The CDR3 region has the DNA TGTGCCAGCAGTTGGGGGCAAAGCACTGAAGCTTTCTTT. Translated: CASSWGQSTEAFF.

J is TRBJ2-3 and V is TRBV3-1 (or the pseudogene TRBV3-2), with TRBD2 as a possible D gene (6 bases). Trimming left V 1 base short and J 6 bases short, with 17 bases between. Germline V gives CDR1 LGHDT, CDR2 YNNKEL (reference sequence). CDR3 size: 16 residues. CDR3 region: CASSQGRVRLRDTQYF. The CDR3, as DNA: TGTGCCAGCAGCCAAGGGAGGGTGCGCCTACGGGATACGCAGTATTTT.

This clone showed up many times. The V and J genes are TRBV5-4 and TRBJ2-5; 11 bases fit TRBD2. Trimming removed 3 bases from V and 1 base from J; junction bases left unmatched: 11. This CDR3 has 18 residues. The germline V gene encodes CDR1 SGHNT and CDR2 YYREEE (reference sequence). CDR3 sequence: CASSSIRGTSGGQETQYF. CDR3 coding DNA: TGTGCCAGCAGCTCAATCCGCGGGACTAGCGGAGGCCAAGAGACCCAGTACTTC. The whole variable domain, filled in from reference TRBV5-4 and TRBJ2-5, reads ETGVTQSPTHLIKTRGQQVTLRCSSQSGHNTVSWYQQALGQGPQFIFQYYREEENGRGNFPPRFSGLQFPNYSSELNVNALELDDSALYLCASSSIRGTSGGQETQYFGPGTRLLVL.

This clone occurred a few times. The chain employs TRBV5-4 and TRBJ2-2; 7 bases are a match to TRBD1. This CDR3 contains 19 residues. The trim removed 4 bases at V and 1 base at J, leaving 16 bases unmatched. Germline V gives CDR1 SGHNT, CDR2 YYREEE (reference sequence). The CDR3 is CASSPSLTGTARNTGELFF. The DNA for the CDR3 is TGTGCCAGCAGCCCTAGCCTCACCGGGACAGCCAGGAACACCGGGGAGCTGTTTTTT.

The V and J genes are TRBV6-5 and TRBJ1-4; TRBD1 is a possible D gene (5 bases). V dropped 2 bases and J dropped 8 bases, with 9 bases sitting between them. Per the germline V gene, CDR1 is MNHEY and CDR2 is SVGAGI. The CDR3 spans 13 residues. CDR3 sequence: CASSYGAGEKLFF. In DNA form, the CDR3 reads TGTGCCAGCAGTTACGGGGCCGGGGAAAAACTGTTTTTT.

The count of this clone is one. The genes are TRBV2 and TRBJ1-5, with 10 bases identical to TRBD1. V trimming: 6 bases; J trimming: 6 bases; junction bases outside the gene matches: 11. CDR1 is SNHLY, CDR2 FYNNEI, per germline. The CDR3 length is 16 residues. For the CDR3, the DNA is TGTGCCAGCAGCAAATACCGGGACAGGGGATCTCAGCCCCAGCATTTT. Encoded protein: CASSKYRDRGSQPQHF.